The clone carrying this T cell receptor beta chain occurred a few times. This entry belongs to a study of blood T cell repertoires in COVID-19. As for the study in general: Acute and convalescent COVID-19 samples came from the United States, Italy and Spain.

The CDR3 has 13 amino acids. The V and J ends lost 5 bases and 4 bases respectively, with 11 bases between them. Germline V gives CDR1 SEHNR, CDR2 FQNEAQ (reference sequence). Original analysis: Counts of nucleated cells, estimated from reference gene primer amplification, were obtained. Generated by immunoSEQ multiplex PCR, the TCRdb table keeps only in-frame clones and is missing some. Clonal size and the V and J genes are those of that table, whereas D and trimming came from the DNA. The sample shows hundreds of thousands of clones, over 85% of them seen only once. Patients from Seattle were sampled longitudinally, starting during active infection.

The clonotype comes from a young woman with COVID-19, enrolled during active disease. Sequenced: peripheral blood. V and J are TRBV7-9 and TRBJ1-2; tentatively, D is TRBD1 (5 bases). This CDR3 is CASSQGMSYGYTF. CDR3 in DNA: TGTGCCAGCAGCCAGGGTATGAGCTATGGCTACACCTTC.